The text below deals with one TCR beta chain. Its antigen is currently unknown. This sample was taken from a study of graft-versus-host responses after intestinal transplantation. Germline V lookup: CDR1 SGHRS, CDR2 YFSETQ. V lost 0 bases, J lost 1 base, and 6 bases lay in between. There are 14 residues in the CDR3. Measured with immunoSEQ multiplex PCR; TCRdb has only the in-frame clones, and not every one. The data contain about 120,000 clones, approximately 90% of them singletons. Sequenced here: unstimulated CD4+ T cells sorted from spleen or lymph node cells, sampled before intestinal transplant. The genes are TRBV5-1 and TRBJ2-3; D possibly corresponds to TRBD1 (6 bases). The sequence was obtained from a human donor who received an intestinal transplant. As DNA, the CDR3 is TGCGCCAGCAGCTTGGACAGGGGCACAGATACGCAGTATTTT. Amino acid sequence: CASSLDRGTDTQYF.